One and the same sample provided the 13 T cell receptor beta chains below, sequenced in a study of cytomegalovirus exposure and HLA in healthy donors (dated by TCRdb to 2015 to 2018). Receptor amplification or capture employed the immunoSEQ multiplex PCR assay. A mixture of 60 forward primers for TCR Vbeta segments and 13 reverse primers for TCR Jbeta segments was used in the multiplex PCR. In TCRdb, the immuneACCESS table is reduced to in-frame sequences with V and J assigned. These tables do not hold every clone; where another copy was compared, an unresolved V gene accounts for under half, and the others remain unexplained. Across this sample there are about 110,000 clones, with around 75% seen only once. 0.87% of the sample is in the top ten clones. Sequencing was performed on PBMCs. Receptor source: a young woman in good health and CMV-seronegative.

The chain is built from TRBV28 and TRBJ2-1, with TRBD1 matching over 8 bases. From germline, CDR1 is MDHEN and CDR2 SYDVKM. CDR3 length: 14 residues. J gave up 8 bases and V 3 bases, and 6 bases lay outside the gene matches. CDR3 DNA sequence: TGTGCCAGCAGTTTCTTAGACAGGGGCCATGAGCAGTTCTTC. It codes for CASSFLDRGHEQFF.

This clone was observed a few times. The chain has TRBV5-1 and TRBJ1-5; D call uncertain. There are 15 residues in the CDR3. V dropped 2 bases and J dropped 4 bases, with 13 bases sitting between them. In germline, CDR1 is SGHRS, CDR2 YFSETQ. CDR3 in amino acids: CASSFAPGANQPQHF. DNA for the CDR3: TGCGCCAGCAGCTTTGCCCCCGGAGCTAATCAGCCCCAGCATTTT. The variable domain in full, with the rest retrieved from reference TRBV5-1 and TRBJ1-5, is KAGVTQTPRYLIKTRGQQVTLSCSPISGHRSVSWYQQTPGQGLQFLFEYFSETQRNKGNFPGRFSGRQFSNSRSEMNVSTLELGDSALYLCASSFAPGANQPQHFGDGTRLSIL.

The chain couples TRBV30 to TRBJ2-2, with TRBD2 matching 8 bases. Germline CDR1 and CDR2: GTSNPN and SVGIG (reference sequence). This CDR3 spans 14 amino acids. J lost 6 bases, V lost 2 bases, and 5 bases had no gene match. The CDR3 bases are TGTGCCTGGAGTTTGGCGGGAGGTTCCGGGGAGCTGTTTTTT. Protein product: CAWSLAGGSGELFF.

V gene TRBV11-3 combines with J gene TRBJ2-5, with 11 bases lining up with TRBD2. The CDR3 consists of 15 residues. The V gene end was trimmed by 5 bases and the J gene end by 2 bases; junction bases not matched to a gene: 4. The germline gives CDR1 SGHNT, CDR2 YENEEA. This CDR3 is CASSPGTSGQETQYF. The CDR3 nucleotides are TGTGCCAGCAGCCCGGGGACTAGCGGACAAGAGACCCAGTACTTC.

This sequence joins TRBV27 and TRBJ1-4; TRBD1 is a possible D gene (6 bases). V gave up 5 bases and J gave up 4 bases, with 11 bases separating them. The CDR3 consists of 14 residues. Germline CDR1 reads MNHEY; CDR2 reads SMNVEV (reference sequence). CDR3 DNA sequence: TGTGCCAGCAGTCAACAGGGATTTAATGAAAAACTGTTTTTT. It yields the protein CASSQQGFNEKLFF.

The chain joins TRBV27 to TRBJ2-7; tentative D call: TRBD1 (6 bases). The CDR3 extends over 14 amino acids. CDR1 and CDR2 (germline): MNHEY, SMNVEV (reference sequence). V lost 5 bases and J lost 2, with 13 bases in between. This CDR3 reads CASSDTGHPYEQYF. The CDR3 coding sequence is TGTGCCAGCAGTGATACGGGACACCCCTACGAGCAGTACTTC.

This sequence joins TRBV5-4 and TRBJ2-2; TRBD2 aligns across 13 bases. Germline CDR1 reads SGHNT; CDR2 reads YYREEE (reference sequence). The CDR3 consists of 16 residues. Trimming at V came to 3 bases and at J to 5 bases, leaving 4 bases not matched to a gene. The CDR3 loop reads CASSSGLAGDTGELFF. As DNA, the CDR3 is TGTGCCAGCAGCTCAGGACTAGCGGGAGATACCGGGGAGCTGTTTTTT.

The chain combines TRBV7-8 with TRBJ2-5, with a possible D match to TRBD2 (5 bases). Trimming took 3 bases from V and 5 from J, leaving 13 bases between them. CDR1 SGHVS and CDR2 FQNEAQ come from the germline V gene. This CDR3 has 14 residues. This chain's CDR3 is CASSFHYPGETQYF. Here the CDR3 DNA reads TGTGCCAGCAGCTTCCACTACCCGGGGGAGACCCAGTACTTC. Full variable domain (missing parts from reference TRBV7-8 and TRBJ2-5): GAGVSQSPRYKVAKRGQDVALRCDPISGHVSLFWYQQALGQGPEFLTYFQNEAQLDKSGLPSDRFFAERPEGSVSTLKIQRTQQEDSAVYLCASSFHYPGETQYFGPGTRLLVL.

The DNA for the CDR3 is TGCGCCAGCAGCCCCACCATGAACAGGGGGACTGAAGCTTTCTTT. It encodes CASSPTMNRGTEAFF. This sequence joins TRBV5-1 and TRBJ1-1, with 8 positions matching TRBD1. Trimming cost V 4 bases and J 5 bases; bases outside gene matches: 10. The CDR3 consists of 15 residues. Looked up from germline, CDR1 is SGHRS and CDR2 is YFSETQ.

The CDR3 loop is CASSLTSGTNTGELFF. In nucleotides, the CDR3 is TGCGCCAGCAGCTTAACTAGCGGGACCAACACCGGGGAGCTGTTTTTT. The V and J genes are TRBV5-1 and TRBJ2-2, with TRBD2 identical over 10 bases. This CDR3 is 16 amino acids long. Trimming at V came to 2 bases and at J to 2 bases, leaving 3 bases not matched to a gene. In germline, CDR1 is SGHRS, CDR2 YFSETQ.

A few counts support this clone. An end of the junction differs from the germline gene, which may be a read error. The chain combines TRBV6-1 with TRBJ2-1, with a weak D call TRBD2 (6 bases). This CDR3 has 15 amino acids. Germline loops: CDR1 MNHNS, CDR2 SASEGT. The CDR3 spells CASREGTWSYNEQFF. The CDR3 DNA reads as TGTGCCAGCAGGGAAGGGACTTGGTCGTACAATGAGCAGTTCTTC.

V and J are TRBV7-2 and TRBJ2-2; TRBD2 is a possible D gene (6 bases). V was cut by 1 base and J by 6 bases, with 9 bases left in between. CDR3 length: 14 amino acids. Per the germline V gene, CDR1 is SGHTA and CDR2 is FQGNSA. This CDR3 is CASSLDWGAGELFF. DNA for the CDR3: TGTGCCAGCAGCTTAGATTGGGGGGCCGGGGAGCTGTTTTTT.

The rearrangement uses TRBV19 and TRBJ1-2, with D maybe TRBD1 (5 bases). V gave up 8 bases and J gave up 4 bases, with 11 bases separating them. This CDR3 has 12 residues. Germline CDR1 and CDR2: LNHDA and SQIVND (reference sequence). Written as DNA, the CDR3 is TGTGCCAGTCAGACAGCTAGCTATGGCTACACCTTC. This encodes CASQTASYGYTF.